These 32 T cell receptor beta chains originate from one sample sequenced in a study of blood T cell repertoires in COVID-19. TCRdb keeps only in-frame clones here, not all; method: immunoSEQ multiplex PCR. Of approximately 52,000 clones detected, around 93% appear once; the ten largest clones hold around 3.1%. Input material: peripheral blood. These TCRs come from a man aged 45 to 65 with acute or convalescent COVID-19.

This chain connects TRBV28 to TRBJ1-2; maybe TRBD1 (5 bases). V lost 5 bases to trimming and J lost 8 bases, with 18 bases between them. Per the germline V gene, CDR1 is MDHEN and CDR2 is SYDVKM. The CDR3 loop spans 14 amino acids. The CDR3 region has the DNA TGTGCCAGCAGTCCCACCGGGACTGGTATAGGCTACACCTTC. It codes for CASSPTGTGIGYTF.

The rearrangement joins TRBV3-1 (or the pseudogene TRBV3-2) to TRBJ1-4; 7 bases match TRBD1. Germline CDR1 and CDR2: LGHDT and YNNKEL (reference sequence). The V segment lost 5 bases and the J segment 7 bases; nucleotides outside the gene matches: 10. CDR3 length: 15 amino acids. CDR3: CASSSWDSVGEKLFF. The CDR3 DNA reads as TGTGCCAGCAGCAGTTGGGACAGCGTAGGTGAAAAACTGTTTTTT.

This chain joins TRBV19 and TRBJ2-3, with D possibly being TRBD1 (6 bases). CDR3 length: 15 residues. Germline CDR1 and CDR2: LNHDA and SQIVND (reference sequence). Trimming took 7 bases from V and 0 from J, leaving 14 bases between them. DNA of the CDR3: TGTGCCAGTAAAAAACAGGGCTCTAGCACAGATACGCAGTATTTT. Protein: CASKKQGSSTDTQYF.

The chain employs TRBV5-1 and TRBJ2-3, with D possibly being TRBD1 (7 bases). The CDR3 totals 15 residues. Germline CDR1 SGHRS, CDR2 YFSETQ. Trimming stripped 0 bases from V and 4 bases from J, with 12 bases between. CDR3 residues: CASSLGQGGPDTQYF. CDR3 nucleotides: TGCGCCAGCAGCTTGGGTCAGGGGGGTCCAGATACGCAGTATTTT.

The CDR3 sequence: CASSQSSGTQYF. CDR3 nucleotide sequence: TGTGCCAGCAGCCAATCTAGCGGGACGCAGTATTTT. The genes are TRBV3-1 (or the pseudogene TRBV3-2) and TRBJ2-3, with TRBD2 matching 8 bases. The CDR3 has 12 residues. V lost 2 bases, J lost 9 bases, and 1 base stayed unmatched. Germline V CDR1 and CDR2: LGHDT, YNNKEL (reference sequence).

The chain carries TRBV6-6 and TRBJ1-5, with 9 positions matching TRBD1. CDR3 length: 15 amino acids. Germline CDR1 is MNHNY and CDR2 is SVGAGI (reference sequence). The V segment lost 6 bases and the J segment 6 bases; nucleotides outside the gene matches: 9. CDR3 coding DNA: TGTGCCAGCAGCCTCCCGACAGGGGGAGGTCAGCCCCAGCATTTT. It encodes CASSLPTGGGQPQHF.

The chain combines TRBV7-2 with TRBJ2-3; tentatively, D is TRBD1 (5 bases). CDR3 length: 14 amino acids. The V end was cut by 5 bases, the J end by 2 bases, with 11 bases between. Germline CDR1 is SGHTA and CDR2 is FQGNSA. In DNA, the CDR3 is TGTGCCAGCAGCACCCGACAGACCACAGATACGCAGTATTTT. Translation gives CASSTRQTTDTQYF.

The chain is built from TRBV6-5 and TRBJ2-1; D might be TRBD2 (6 bases). The CDR3 consists of 15 residues. V was trimmed by 6 bases and J by 0 bases, leaving 12 bases between them. Germline V CDR1 and CDR2: MNHEY, SVGAGI. In DNA, the CDR3 is TGTGCCAGCAGAAACGGGGGTAGCTCCTACAATGAGCAGTTCTTC. Translation: CASRNGGSSYNEQFF.

In DNA form, the CDR3 reads TGTGCCAGCAGTGAAGAGACAGGGGTAGGCCAGCCCCAGCATTTT. Translation gives CASSEETGVGQPQHF. The gene calls are TRBV2 and TRBJ1-5, with TRBD1 matching over 8 bases. There are 15 residues in the CDR3. Germline trimming cut 1 base from V and 7 bases from J; bases unmatched to any gene: 6. Germline V gene sequence: CDR1 SNHLY, CDR2 FYNNEI.

The V call is TRBV18, the J call TRBJ2-1; possible D gene TRBD1, 5 bases. Trimming took 1 base from V and 6 from J, leaving 10 bases between them. This CDR3 has 14 residues. Germline CDR1 reads KGHSH; CDR2 reads LQKENI. The CDR3 DNA is TGTGCCAGCTCACCACGTGCAGGGCGCAATGAGCAGTTCTTC. It is translated as CASSPRAGRNEQFF.

With respect to this clone: One end of the junction is discordant with germline, which a read error may explain. The chain recombines TRBV5-8 with TRBJ2-3, with TRBD2 matching over 7 bases. The CDR3 length is 17 residues. Per germline, CDR1 SGHTS and CDR2 YDEGEE. CDR3 DNA sequence: TGTGCCAGCACCTTGGAAGGCTTCGGGCGGGGGAAAGATACGCAGTATTTT. This translates into CASTLEGFGRGKDTQYF. Variable domain in full (rest from reference TRBV5-8 and TRBJ2-3): EAGVTQSPTHLIKTRGQQATLRCSPISGHTSVYWYQQALGLGLQFLLWYDEGEERNRGNFPPRFSGRQFPNYSSELNVNALELEDSALYLCASTLEGFGRGKDTQYFGPGTRLTVL.

The chain carries TRBV5-6 and TRBJ2-7, with 12 bases aligning to TRBD1. V shed 3 bases, J shed 0 bases, and the junction held 1 base outside the gene matches. This CDR3 has 15 amino acids. Germline lookup yields CDR1 SGHDT and CDR2 YYEEEE. This CDR3 is CASSWDRGPSYEQYF. DNA of the CDR3: TGTGCCAGCAGCTGGGACAGGGGGCCCTCCTACGAGCAGTACTTC.

Only one count was recorded for this clone. The V call is TRBV27, the J call TRBJ2-2, with D perhaps TRBD1 (6 bases). Germline V gene lookup returns CDR1 MNHEY and CDR2 SMNVEV (reference sequence). V lost 4 bases to trimming and J lost 4 bases, with 10 bases between them. The CDR3 is 14 residues long. As DNA, the CDR3 is TGTGCCAGCAGTTCAGGGGCACCCACCGGGGAGCTGTTTTTT. The encoded protein is CASSSGAPTGELFF.

The chain employs TRBV19 and TRBJ2-7; weak D call: TRBD1 (6 bases). The length of the CDR3 is 12 residues. The germline V gene encodes CDR1 LNHDA and CDR2 SQIVND (reference sequence). The V gene lost 4 bases and the J gene lost 5 bases, with 9 bases spanning the gap. The CDR3: CASSNTGNEQYF. CDR3 nucleotides: TGTGCCAGTAGTAATACAGGGAACGAGCAGTACTTC.

This chain joins TRBV18 and TRBJ2-5; TRBD1 is a possible D gene (6 bases). Germline loops: CDR1 KGHSH, CDR2 LQKENI. The V gene lost 3 bases and the J gene lost 3 bases, with 8 bases spanning the gap. The CDR3 loop spans 13 amino acids. In DNA, the CDR3 is TGTGCCAGCTCACCTTCAGGGGAAGAGACCCAGTACTTC. Translation: CASSPSGEETQYF. Variable domain in full (rest from reference TRBV18 and TRBJ2-5): NAGVMQNPRHLVRRRGQEARLRCSPMKGHSHVYWYRQLPEEGLKFMVYLQKENIIDESGMPKERFSAEFPKEGPSILRIQQVVRGDSAAYFCASSPSGEETQYFGPGTRLLVL.

The chain's CDR3 is CASSLLVTGTDTQYF. DNA of the CDR3: TGTGCCAGCAGCTTGTTAGTGACTGGTACAGATACGCAGTATTTT. This rearrangement joins TRBV5-5 to TRBJ2-3; unclear D gene. The germline V and J ends were trimmed by 1 base and 3 bases, with 12 bases remaining between them. The CDR3 length is 15 residues. Germline CDR1 reads SGHKS; CDR2 reads YYEKEE (reference sequence).

The gene calls are TRBV2 and TRBJ1-2; D is unclear. The CDR3 has 13 residues. Trimming shortened V by 8 bases and J by 1 base, and 11 bases separated the two germline ends. Per the germline V gene, CDR1 is SNHLY and CDR2 is FYNNEI. The CDR3 DNA follows: TGTGCCAGCCGGTCCGATCTTAACTATGGCTACACCTTC. Its protein product is CASRSDLNYGYTF.

The chain links TRBV9 to TRBJ1-6, with TRBD1 as a possible D gene (6 bases). CDR3 size: 12 residues. In germline, CDR1 is SGDLS, CDR2 YYNGEE. V was cut by 0 bases and J by 12 bases, with 7 bases left in between. The CDR3 is CASSVVGGPLHF. The DNA of the CDR3 is TGTGCCAGCAGCGTAGTAGGGGGACCCCTCCACTTT.

The rearrangement links TRBV5-1 to TRBJ2-3; 11 bases match TRBD1. Trimming took 4 bases from V and 6 from J; bases not matched to a gene: 7. CDR3 length: 15 amino acids. CDR1 is SGHRS, CDR2 YFSETQ, per germline. CDR3 in DNA: TGCGCCAGCAGCGTGGGACAGGGGGAGTCGGATACGCAGTATTTT. Its translation is CASSVGQGESDTQYF. Based on the CDR3 plus reference TRBV5-1 and TRBJ2-3, the full variable domain is KAGVTQTPRYLIKTRGQQVTLSCSPISGHRSVSWYQQTPGQGLQFLFEYFSETQRNKGNFPGRFSGRQFSNSRSEMNVSTLELGDSALYLCASSVGQGESDTQYFGPGTRLTVL.

The CDR3 bases are TGCAGTGCATGGGGGCCAGATACGCAGTATTTT. The encoded protein is CSAWGPDTQYF. The chain employs TRBV29-1 and TRBJ2-3; perhaps TRBD1 as D (6 bases). Germline CDR1 SQVTM, CDR2 ANQGSEA. This CDR3 region has 11 residues.

The chain employs TRBV9 and TRBJ2-3, with D perhaps matching TRBD2 (6 bases). Per the germline V gene, CDR1 is SGDLS and CDR2 is YYNGEE. V was cut by 5 bases and J by 7 bases, with 17 bases left in between. The CDR3 runs to 14 residues. The CDR3 region is CASSLGTVENTQYF. The DNA of the CDR3 is TGTGCCAGCAGTCTCGGGACTGTTGAGAATACGCAGTATTTT.

There are a few counts of this clone. The chain is built from TRBV7-3 and TRBJ1-1, with D perhaps matching TRBD1 (5 bases). V lost 0 bases, J lost 5 bases, and 13 bases lay in between. Germline CDR1 is SGHTA and CDR2 is FQGTGA. This CDR3 is built from 15 residues. In DNA, the CDR3 is TGTGCCAGCAGCTTAACGGCAGGGCCTGGGACTGAAGCTTTCTTT. Its protein product is CASSLTAGPGTEAFF.

For the CDR3, the DNA is TGTGCCAGCAGTGAATATAAAACAGTCAATGGCTACACCTTC. Its protein product is CASSEYKTVNGYTF. This chain connects TRBV2 to TRBJ1-2; no clear D gene. Looked up from germline, CDR1 is SNHLY and CDR2 is FYNNEI. The CDR3 is made up of 14 amino acids. The germline V and J ends were trimmed by 2 bases and 6 bases, with 13 bases remaining between them.

The rearrangement joins TRBV7-2 to TRBJ1-2; a weak D match, TRBD1 (5 bases). Germline loops: CDR1 SGHTA, CDR2 FQGNSA. The CDR3 is made up of 15 amino acids. With 1 base removed from V and 4 bases from J, the gap between germline ends came to 13 bases. This CDR3 reads CASSLGGAGPYGYTF. The DNA of the CDR3 is TGTGCCAGCAGCTTAGGCGGGGCAGGGCCCTATGGCTACACCTTC.

CDR3 sequence: CASSQMRGGLYTQYF. DNA of the CDR3: TGTGCCAGCAGCCAAATGCGGGGGGGCTTGTATACGCAGTATTTT. The chain uses TRBV6-6 and TRBJ2-3; TRBD2 matches at 9 bases. CDR1 and CDR2 from the germline V gene are MNHNY and SVGAGI (reference sequence). CDR3 length: 15 amino acids. Trimming took 6 bases from V and 7 from J; bases not matched to a gene: 11.

The chain couples TRBV28 to TRBJ1-1; 10 bases agree with TRBD1. There are 12 residues in the CDR3. Germline trimming cut 8 bases from V and 6 bases from J; bases unmatched to any gene: 3. Germline V CDR1 and CDR2: MDHEN, SYDVKM. DNA for the CDR3: TGTGCCAGCGGACAGGGGGTCTCTGAAGCTTTCTTT. It translates to CASGQGVSEAFF.

The genes are TRBV5-1 and TRBJ1-1; no definite D call. This CDR3 is built from 17 residues. Trimming took off 4 bases at V and 0 bases at J, with 19 bases between the two ends. Germline lookup yields CDR1 SGHRS and CDR2 YFSETQ. The DNA of the CDR3 is TGCGCCAGCAGCCCGATCTTCGGCGGAACGGTGAACACTGAAGCTTTCTTT. Its translation: CASSPIFGGTVNTEAFF.

This sequence joins TRBV7-6 and TRBJ2-5, with D hard to call. CDR1 SGHVS and CDR2 FNYEAQ come from the germline V gene. CDR3 length equals 14 residues. Trimming cost V 5 bases and J 4 bases, with 14 bases left between them. The CDR3 reads CASSPYTTPETQYF. In nucleotides, the CDR3 is TGTGCCAGCAGCCCGTACACCACCCCAGAGACCCAGTACTTC.

The rearrangement links TRBV6-1 to TRBJ1-6; 7 positions match TRBD1. Per the germline V gene, CDR1 is MNHNS and CDR2 is SASEGT. V gave up 3 bases and J gave up 7 bases; unmatched junction bases: 6. There are 15 residues in the CDR3. The CDR3 loop reads CASSDMTGRNSPLHF. The CDR3 DNA reads TGTGCCAGCAGTGATATGACAGGGCGCAATTCACCCCTCCACTTT.

This clone was observed a single time. The chain joins TRBV4-2 to TRBJ1-2; TRBD1 might be the D (5 bases). V was shortened by 4 bases and J by 4 bases, with 10 bases between the two germline ends. The CDR3 spans 13 residues. CDR1 and CDR2 from the germline V gene are LGHNA and YNFKEQ. CDR3 protein: CASSPTESYGYTF. The CDR3 region has the DNA TGTGCCAGCAGCCCGACAGAGAGCTATGGCTACACCTTC.

The chain links TRBV7-2 to TRBJ1-1, with D hard to call. The CDR3 extends over 15 amino acids. V dropped 5 bases and J dropped 5 bases, with 18 bases sitting between them. The germline CDR1 and CDR2 sequences are SGHTA and FQGNSA. The CDR3 loop is CASSASPGILTEAFF. CDR3 sequence (DNA): TGTGCCAGCAGCGCTTCTCCGGGGATTTTGACTGAAGCTTTCTTT.

The rearrangement links TRBV19 to TRBJ2-7; D is perhaps TRBD1 (5 bases). CDR1 is LNHDA, CDR2 SQIVND, per germline (reference sequence). The CDR3 consists of 13 residues. Trimming removed 3 bases at V and 3 bases at J, with 9 bases between. CDR3 residues: CASSMPRGYEQYF. The CDR3 DNA reads TGTGCCAGTAGTATGCCAAGGGGCTACGAGCAGTACTTC.